The source of this TCR beta chain is a study of blood T cell repertoires in COVID-19. In the study overall: Samples taken during acute and convalescent COVID-19 were collected in the United States, Italy and Spain.

The CDR3 consists of 15 residues. V gave up 1 base and J gave up 3 bases; unmatched junction bases: 2. The germline CDR1 and CDR2 sequences are SGHTA and FQGNSA. Methods used by the authors: From reference gene primer amplification, estimates of nucleated cell counts were derived. Only in-frame clones appear in the TCRdb table, and some are missing; sequencing was by immunoSEQ multiplex PCR. That table supplies the V and J calls and clone size; D and trimming were determined from the DNA. The data hold about 200,000 clones, with 78% observed a single time. The origin of this receptor is an elderly woman with active or convalescent COVID-19. The sequenced sample consisted of peripheral blood. V is TRBV7-2 and J is TRBJ2-7; 11 nucleotides match TRBD1. CDR3 nucleotides: TGTGCCAGCAGCTTAGGGACAGGGGGCTTCTACGAGCAGTACTTC. Residues: CASSLGTGGFYEQYF.